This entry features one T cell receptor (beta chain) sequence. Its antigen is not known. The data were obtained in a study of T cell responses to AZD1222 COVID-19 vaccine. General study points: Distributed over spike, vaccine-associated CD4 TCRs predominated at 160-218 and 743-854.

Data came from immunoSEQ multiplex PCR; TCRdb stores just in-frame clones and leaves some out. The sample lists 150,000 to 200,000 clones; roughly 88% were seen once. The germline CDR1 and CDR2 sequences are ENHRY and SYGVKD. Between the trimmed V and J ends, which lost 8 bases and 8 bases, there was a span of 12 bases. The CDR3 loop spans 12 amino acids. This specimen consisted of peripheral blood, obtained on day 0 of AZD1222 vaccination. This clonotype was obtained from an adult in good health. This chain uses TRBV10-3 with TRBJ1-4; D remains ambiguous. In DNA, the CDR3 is TGTGCCATCGCCCAAGACACCGAAAAACTGTTTTTT. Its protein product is CAIAQDTEKLFF.